This entry is about one TCR beta chain. The antigen is not known. This sample stems from a study of T cells expressing NK-cell markers. Study results and caveats: Expanded clones of NKG2C+ T cells had an unclear HCMV specificity.

TCRdb re-called the 5' RACE reads and gives one entry per CDR3 protein, without DNA. The repertoire table contains 400,000 to 550,000 distinct CDR3 sequences. This CDR3 has 14 amino acids. Germline V gives CDR1 SGHDN, CDR2 FVKESK. This chain uses TRBV14 with TRBJ1-1; absent DNA, TCRdb's TRBD1 call cannot be checked. The clonotype comes from a woman between 18 and 70 years old in good health. Specimen: blood T cells: a sorted CD56 or NKG2C T cell subset, CD4+ or CD8+ T cells, or bulk PBMC T cells (not recorded which). The CDR3 region is CASSRDTGTPEAFF.